These 7 T cell receptor beta chains were sequenced from one sample in a study of cytomegalovirus exposure and HLA in healthy donors. PCR involved 60 Vbeta and 13 Jbeta primers. Profiled with immunoSEQ multiplex PCR; TCRdb holds only in-frame clones, not every one. The table lists about 190,000 clones, about four fifths of them singletons. The sequencing input was PBMCs. Receptors were obtained from a man in his forties or fifties in good health and CMV-seropositive.

The J gene is TRBJ1-1, the V gene TRBV5-1, with 8 bases lining up with TRBD1. The CDR3 length is 14 residues. Looked up from germline, CDR1 is SGHRS and CDR2 is YFSETQ. After removal of 2 bases from V and 2 bases from J, the junction contained 2 bases not matched to a gene. The CDR3 DNA sequence: TGCGCCAGCAGCTTACAGGGGGACAACACTGAAGCTTTCTTT. Residues: CASSLQGDNTEAFF.

This clone was picked up a small number of times. The CDR3, as DNA: TGCGCCAGCAGCACGGACAGGGCCTATGGCTACACCTTC. The encoded protein is CASSTDRAYGYTF. V gene TRBV5-1 combines with J gene TRBJ1-2, with 8 nucleotides matching TRBD1. This CDR3 has 13 amino acids. V dropped 4 bases and J dropped 4; count of bases not matched to a gene: 3. The germline V gene encodes CDR1 SGHRS and CDR2 YFSETQ.

The chain couples TRBV10-2 to TRBJ2-3, with D perhaps matching TRBD2 (5 bases). V was cut by 5 bases and J by 4 bases, with 10 bases left in between. This CDR3 contains 13 residues. Per germline, CDR1 WSHSY and CDR2 SAAADI. The CDR3, as DNA: TGCGCCAGCAGTCTTGGGAGCCCAGATACGCAGTATTTT. Translating gives CASSLGSPDTQYF.

Only one count was recorded for this clone. V is TRBV6-1 and J is TRBJ1-1, with 10 bases identical to TRBD1. Germline lookup yields CDR1 MNHNS and CDR2 SASEGT. This CDR3 contains 16 residues. With 4 bases clipped from V and 4 bases from J, the junction kept 9 bases outside the gene matches. The CDR3 is CASSARQGARGTEAFF. Written as DNA, the CDR3 is TGTGCCAGCAGTGCCCGACAGGGGGCTAGAGGCACTGAAGCTTTCTTT.

This clone was detected only a few times. The rearrangement joins TRBV5-1 to TRBJ2-3, with D hard to call. This CDR3 is 13 amino acids long. In germline, CDR1 is SGHRS, CDR2 YFSETQ. Trimming cost V 7 bases and J 0 bases, with 9 bases left between them. CDR3 residues: CASSTPSTDTQYF. The DNA for the CDR3 is TGCGCCAGCTCGACACCTAGCACAGATACGCAGTATTTT.

The gene calls are TRBV27 and TRBJ2-2, with TRBD2 as a possible D gene (6 bases). V was cut by 5 bases and J by 13 bases, with 17 bases left in between. The CDR3 is made up of 13 amino acids. Germline V gives CDR1 MNHEY, CDR2 SMNVEV (reference sequence). CDR3 bases: TGTGCCAGCAGTCCGACCCCCCGGGGAGGGCTGTTTTTT. Amino acids: CASSPTPRGGLFF.

The J gene is TRBJ2-5, the V gene TRBV19, with D possibly being TRBD2 (6 bases). The CDR3 contains 14 residues. Trimming removed 3 bases from V and 2 bases from J, with 10 bases in between. CDR1 LNHDA and CDR2 SQIVND come from the germline V gene (reference sequence). Written as DNA, the CDR3 is TGTGCCAGTAGTATGGAGCTAGCGCAAGAGACCCAGTACTTC. Encoded protein: CASSMELAQETQYF.